Listed below are T cell receptor beta chains from one sample, sequenced in a study of OX40 agonist ivuxolimab in advanced cancers. The data were produced by immunoSEQ multiplex PCR, yet TCRdb's version contains in-frame clones alone and is incomplete. The data hold some 120,000 clones, with approximately 90% observed a single time. This material consisted of CD4+ or CD8+ T cells sorted from blood, taken in a trial of the OX40 agonist ivuxolimab. The source is an adult with an advanced solid tumor such as melanoma, head and neck, liver or kidney cancer. The CDR3 runs from the conserved cysteine through the conserved F or W. D genes are given only for firm matches. The listing skips clone size in some rows; elsewhere it reads once, few, many or a size class.

V	size	J	D	CDR3	DNA
TRBV7-8	.	TRBJ1-6	TRBD1	CASSRQGANSPLHF	TGTGCCAGCAGCAGACAGGGGGCTAATTCACCCCTCCACTTT
TRBV7-9	.	TRBJ1-5	.	CASSARGGSSQPQHF	TGTGCCAGCAGCGCGAGGGGGGGGAGTAGCCAGCCCCAGCATTTT
TRBV19	.	TRBJ2-7	TRBD1	CASSTEGAGTGAYEQYF	TGTGCCAGTAGTACCGAGGGGGCTGGGACAGGGGCCTACGAGCAGTACTTC
TRBV10-1	once	TRBJ1-4	.	CASSAAVGLTNEKLFF	TGCGCCAGCAGTGCCGCCGTGGGACTAACTAATGAAAAACTGTTTTTT
TRBV4-3	.	TRBJ2-7	TRBD1	CASSQVRTGTGKDEQYF	TGCGCCAGCAGCCAAGTCAGGACCGGGACAGGGAAGGACGAGCAGTACTTC
TRBV28	.	TRBJ1-5	.	CASRLRGGFNQPQHF	TGTGCCAGCAGGTTGAGGGGCGGGTTCAATCAGCCCCAGCATTTT
TRBV11-3	.	TRBJ2-4	.	CASSDVTQMAGIAKNIQYF	TGTGCCAGCAGCGACGTTACTCAAATGGCGGGTATAGCCAAAAACATTCAGTACTTC
TRBV9	.	TRBJ2-1	TRBD2	CASSGPLGTSGYNEQFF	TGTGCCAGCAGCGGACCCTTAGGGACTAGCGGGTACAATGAGCAGTTCTTC
TRBV11-2	once	TRBJ1-1	TRBD1	CASSLSTGVNTEAFF	TGTGCCAGCAGCTTAAGTACAGGGGTGAACACTGAAGCTTTCTTT
TRBV18	.	TRBJ2-7	.	CASSPNPTDEQYF	TGTGCCAGCTCCCCGAACCCGACAGACGAGCAGTACTTC
TRBV4-2	.	TRBJ1-1	.	CASSQEPAMNTEAFF	TGTGCCAGCAGCCAAGAGCCAGCCATGAACACTGAAGCTTTCTTT
TRBV29-1	.	TRBJ2-7	.	CSAGPGPNYEQYF	TGCAGCGCCGGTCCGGGACCGAACTACGAGCAGTACTTC
TRBV2	.	TRBJ1-4	.	CASSGGGGKLFF	TGTGCCAGCAGCGGCGGGGGAGGAAAACTGTTTTTT